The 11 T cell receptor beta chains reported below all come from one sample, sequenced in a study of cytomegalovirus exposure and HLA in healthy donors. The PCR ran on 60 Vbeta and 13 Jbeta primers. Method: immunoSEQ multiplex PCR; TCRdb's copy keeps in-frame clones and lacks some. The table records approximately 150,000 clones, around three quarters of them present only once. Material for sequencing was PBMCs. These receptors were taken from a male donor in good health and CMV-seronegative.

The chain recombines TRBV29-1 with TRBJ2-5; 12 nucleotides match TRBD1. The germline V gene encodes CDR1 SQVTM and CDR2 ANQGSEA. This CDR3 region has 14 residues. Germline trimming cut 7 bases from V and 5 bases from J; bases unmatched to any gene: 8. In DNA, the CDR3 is TGCAGCGCTTCGGGACAGGGGGCGGGGGAGACCCAGTACTTC. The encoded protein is CSASGQGAGETQYF.

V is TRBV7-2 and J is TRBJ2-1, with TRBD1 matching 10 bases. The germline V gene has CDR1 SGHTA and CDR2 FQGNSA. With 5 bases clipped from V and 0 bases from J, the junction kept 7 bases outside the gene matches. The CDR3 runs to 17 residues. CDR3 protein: CASSPGTGVGSYNEQFF. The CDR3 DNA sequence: TGTGCCAGCAGCCCCGGGACAGGGGTGGGCTCCTACAATGAGCAGTTCTTC.

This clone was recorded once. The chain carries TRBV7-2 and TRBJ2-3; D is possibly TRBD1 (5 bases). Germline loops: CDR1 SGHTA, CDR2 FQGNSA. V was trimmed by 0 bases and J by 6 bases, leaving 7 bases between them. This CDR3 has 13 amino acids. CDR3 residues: CASSLARADTQYF. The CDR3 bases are TGTGCCAGCAGCTTAGCCAGGGCGGATACGCAGTATTTT.

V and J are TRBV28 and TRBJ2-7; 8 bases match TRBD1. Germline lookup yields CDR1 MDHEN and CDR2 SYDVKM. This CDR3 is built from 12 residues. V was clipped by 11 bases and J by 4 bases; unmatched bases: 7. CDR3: CACGQGGYEQYF. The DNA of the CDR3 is TGTGCCTGTGGACAGGGAGGTTACGAGCAGTACTTC.

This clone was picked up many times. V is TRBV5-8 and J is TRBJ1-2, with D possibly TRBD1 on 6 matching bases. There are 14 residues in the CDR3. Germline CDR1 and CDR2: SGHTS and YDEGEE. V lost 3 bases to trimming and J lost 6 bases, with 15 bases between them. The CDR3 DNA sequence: TGTGCCAGCAGCTACCAGGGGCTCTTGAATGGCTACACCTTC. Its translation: CASSYQGLLNGYTF.

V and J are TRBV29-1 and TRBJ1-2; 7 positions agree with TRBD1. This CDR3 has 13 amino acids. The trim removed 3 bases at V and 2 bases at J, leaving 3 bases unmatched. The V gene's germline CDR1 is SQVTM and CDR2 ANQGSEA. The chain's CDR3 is CSVEGTANYGYTF. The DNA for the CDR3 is TGCAGCGTTGAGGGGACAGCAAACTATGGCTACACCTTC. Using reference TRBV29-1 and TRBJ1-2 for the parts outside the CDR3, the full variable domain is SAVISQKPSRDICQRGTSLTIQCQVDSQVTMMFWYRQQPGQSLTLIATANQGSEATYESGFVIDKFPISRPNLTFSTLTVSNMSPEDSSIYLCSVEGTANYGYTFGSGTRLTVV.

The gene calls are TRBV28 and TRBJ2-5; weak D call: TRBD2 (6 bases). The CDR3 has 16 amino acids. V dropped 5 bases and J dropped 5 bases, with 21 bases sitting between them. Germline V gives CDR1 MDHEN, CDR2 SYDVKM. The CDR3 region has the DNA TGTGCCAGCAGTCTAAGAAGGCTAGCGACTTTTGAGACCCAGTACTTC. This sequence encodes CASSLRRLATFETQYF.

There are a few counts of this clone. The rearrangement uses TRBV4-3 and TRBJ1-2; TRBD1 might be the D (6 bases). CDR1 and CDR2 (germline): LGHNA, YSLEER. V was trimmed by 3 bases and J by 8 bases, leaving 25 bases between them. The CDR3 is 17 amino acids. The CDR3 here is CASSHSPGGAGPQGYTF. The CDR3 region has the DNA TGCGCCAGCAGCCACTCCCCGGGGGGGGCTGGTCCCCAAGGCTACACCTTC.

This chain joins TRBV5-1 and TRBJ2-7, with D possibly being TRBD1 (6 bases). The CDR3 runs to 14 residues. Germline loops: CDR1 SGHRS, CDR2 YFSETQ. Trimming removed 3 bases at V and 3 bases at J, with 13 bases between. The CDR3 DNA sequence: TGCGCCAGCAGCTCTAACAGGGCCCTCTACGAGCAGTACTTC. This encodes CASSSNRALYEQYF.

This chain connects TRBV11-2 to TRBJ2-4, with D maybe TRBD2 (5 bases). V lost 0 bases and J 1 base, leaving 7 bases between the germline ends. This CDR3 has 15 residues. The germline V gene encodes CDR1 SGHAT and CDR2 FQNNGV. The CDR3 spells CASSLEGSAKNIQYF. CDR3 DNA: TGTGCCAGCAGCTTAGAAGGGAGCGCCAAAAACATTCAGTACTTC.

The CDR3 loop reads CASASGSEVNTQYF. CDR3 sequence (DNA): TGTGCCAGCGCTAGCGGTTCGGAGGTGAATACGCAGTATTTT. The rearrangement uses TRBV2 and TRBJ2-3; TRBD2 matches at 7 bases. Germline V lookup: CDR1 SNHLY, CDR2 FYNNEI. This CDR3 region has 14 residues. V shed 8 bases, J shed 7 bases, and the junction held 12 bases outside the gene matches.